The 32 T cell receptor beta chains given below trace back to one sample, sequenced in a study of blood T cell repertoires in COVID-19 (dated by TCRdb to the early 2020s). To prepare the library, the immunoSEQ multiplex PCR assay was applied. In TCRdb, the immuneACCESS table is reduced to in-frame sequences with V and J assigned. These tables do not hold every clone; where another copy was compared, an unresolved V gene accounts for under half, and the others remain unexplained. This sample lists about 230,000 clones; 70% to 90% were detected once. The top ten constitute roughly 12% of the sample. Specimen: peripheral blood. The source is a woman aged 18-29 years who had recovered from COVID-19.

The chain has TRBV4-1 and TRBJ2-7, with D perhaps TRBD2 (5 bases). This CDR3 spans 15 amino acids. V was trimmed by 6 bases and J by 2 bases, leaving 17 bases between them. Germline CDR1 is MGHRA and CDR2 is YSYEKL. The CDR3 DNA reads TGCGCCAGCAGAGATCGGGAACGGGTACCCTACGAGCAGTACTTC. The encoded protein is CASRDRERVPYEQYF.

V is TRBV2 and J is TRBJ2-1; 11 bases match TRBD2. Germline V CDR1 and CDR2: SNHLY, FYNNEI. CDR3 length: 16 residues. The ends lost 7 bases at V and 3 bases at J; junction bases unmatched: 8. The CDR3 loop is CASTGSGTSGYNEQFF. The DNA of the CDR3 is TGTGCCAGCACCGGTTCGGGGACTAGCGGCTACAATGAGCAGTTCTTC.

The V gene is TRBV5-3, the J gene TRBJ2-5; 16 bases are a match to TRBD2. TRBV5-3 is labeled an ORF, and its function is uncertain. The CDR3 totals 16 residues. V gave up 8 bases and J gave up 4 bases; unmatched junction bases: 8. CDR3 nucleotide sequence: TGTGCCAGGAAACCGGGACTAGCGGGAGGGGCAGAGACCCAGTACTTC. Translating gives CARKPGLAGGAETQYF.

V gene TRBV11-3 combines with J gene TRBJ2-1; 9 bases match TRBD1. Germline V lookup: CDR1 SGHNT, CDR2 YENEEA. CDR3 length: 16 residues. V was clipped by 2 bases and J by 7 bases; unmatched bases: 9. In DNA, the CDR3 is TGTGCCAGCAGCTTATGGGACACAGGGGGCAGGAATGAGCAGTTCTTC. Translation gives CASSLWDTGGRNEQFF.

The chain combines TRBV7-9 with TRBJ2-1; 10 bases map to TRBD1. Germline CDR1 and CDR2: SEHNR and FQNEAQ (reference sequence). Trimming cost V 6 bases and J 10 bases; bases outside gene matches: 9. The CDR3 runs 14 residues. CDR3 coding DNA: TGTGCCAGCAGTTGGAGACAGGGGGCTTGGGAGCAGTTCTTC. This gives the protein CASSWRQGAWEQFF.

The chain combines TRBV29-1 with TRBJ1-1; TRBD1 agrees at 7 bases. This CDR3 has 17 residues. V shed 1 base, J shed 4 bases, and the junction held 15 bases outside the gene matches. Germline V lookup: CDR1 SQVTM, CDR2 ANQGSEA. The CDR3 sequence is CSVEAPHDRDGTTEAFF. The DNA of the CDR3 is TGCAGCGTTGAAGCACCACACGACAGGGACGGGACCACTGAAGCTTTCTTT.

The chain is built from TRBV27 and TRBJ1-2, with TRBD1 matching over 10 bases. Trimming at V came to 4 bases and at J to 4 bases, leaving 3 bases not matched to a gene. CDR1 and CDR2 (germline): MNHEY, SMNVEV (reference sequence). The CDR3 has 14 amino acids. The CDR3 protein is CASSSGQGTYGYTF. The CDR3 coding sequence is TGTGCCAGCAGTTCGGGACAGGGGACCTATGGCTACACCTTC.

The chain joins TRBV15 to TRBJ1-4, with a weak D call TRBD1 (6 bases). Germline lookup yields CDR1 LNHNV and CDR2 YYDKDF (reference sequence). This CDR3 region has 14 residues. The V end lost 5 bases, the J end lost 5 bases, and 12 bases lay between the germline ends. DNA for the CDR3: TGTGCCACCAGCCCTACAGGACAGAATGAAAAACTGTTTTTT. Its protein product is CATSPTGQNEKLFF. The full variable domain, with the rest looked up from reference TRBV15 and TRBJ1-4, is DAMVIQNPRYQVTQFGKPVTLSCSQTLNHNVMYWYQQKSSQAPKLLFHYYDKDFNNEADTPDNFQSRRPNTSFCFLDIRSPGLGDTAMYLCATSPTGQNEKLFFGSGTQLSVL.

This clone has only a few counts. V is TRBV27 and J is TRBJ2-2, with 8 nucleotides matching TRBD2. CDR1 is MNHEY, CDR2 SMNVEV, per germline (reference sequence). V lost 2 bases to trimming and J lost 4 bases; unmatched junction nucleotides: 6. The CDR3 totals 16 residues. The CDR3 region has the DNA TGTGCCAGCAGTTTACAAGCGGGAGCTGTCACCGGGGAGCTGTTTTTT. Its translation is CASSLQAGAVTGELFF.

The CDR3 DNA reads as TGTGCCAGCAGCCATCAAGGGACAGGCAGCTCCTACGAGCAGTACTTC. Protein product: CASSHQGTGSSYEQYF. The chain recombines TRBV3-1 (or the pseudogene TRBV3-2) with TRBJ2-7; 8 bases are shared with TRBD1. Per the germline V gene, CDR1 is LGHDT and CDR2 is YNNKEL (reference sequence). Trimming at V came to 3 bases and at J to 0 bases, leaving 7 bases not matched to a gene. The CDR3 is 16 residues long.

V usage is TRBV9 and J usage is TRBJ2-3; D uncertain. CDR3 length equals 14 residues. The germline V gene has CDR1 SGDLS and CDR2 YYNGEE. V shed 2 bases and J shed 0 bases, with 7 bases lying between them. The CDR3 is CASSVQTSTDTQYF. The CDR3 DNA reads as TGTGCCAGCAGCGTCCAGACTAGCACAGATACGCAGTATTTT.

V gene TRBV19 combines with J gene TRBJ2-7, with D maybe TRBD2 (6 bases). This CDR3 region has 15 residues. Germline V gene sequence: CDR1 LNHDA, CDR2 SQIVND (reference sequence). V was clipped by 6 bases and J by 7 bases, with 22 bases between them. The CDR3 DNA is TGTGCCAGTAGCACCACTAGCCCGCCGATGAAGGAGCAGTACTTC. As protein: CASSTTSPPMKEQYF.

The chain combines TRBV5-8 with TRBJ2-2, with 7 bases that match TRBD1. This CDR3 spans 16 amino acids. V trimming: 2 bases; J trimming: 3 bases; junction bases outside the gene matches: 7. In germline, CDR1 is SGHTS, CDR2 YDEGEE. The CDR3 nucleotides are TGTGCCAGCAGCTTCCGGGAAGGGGGCGACACCGGGGAGCTGTTTTTT. Protein sequence: CASSFREGGDTGELFF.

This clone was observed a few times. The gene calls are TRBV2 and TRBJ2-7; 10 bases are shared with TRBD1. The length of the CDR3 is 15 residues. The germline CDR1 and CDR2 sequences are SNHLY and FYNNEI. J lost 0 bases, V lost 6 bases, and 5 bases had no gene match. CDR3 sequence (DNA): TGTGCCAGCAGCCGGACAGGGGGAAGCTCCTACGAGCAGTACTTC. Its protein is CASSRTGGSSYEQYF.

The CDR3 region has the DNA TGTGCCAGCAGCCGTGGGTTAAGGACAGGTAACACTGAAGCTTTCTTT. Amino acids: CASSRGLRTGNTEAFF. V and J are TRBV5-6 and TRBJ1-1, with 7 bases identical to TRBD1. Looked up from germline, CDR1 is SGHDT and CDR2 is YYEEEE. The CDR3 spans 16 residues. J was trimmed by 2 bases and V by 4 bases; bases with no gene match: 11.

V is TRBV13 and J is TRBJ1-4, with D hard to call. V gave up 2 bases and J gave up 7 bases, with 11 bases separating them. Germline V gene sequence: CDR1 PRHDT, CDR2 FYEKMQ (reference sequence). This CDR3 is built from 14 residues. The CDR3 is CASSLKGGAEKLFF. In DNA form, the CDR3 reads TGTGCCAGCAGCTTAAAAGGCGGAGCTGAAAAACTGTTTTTT.

The chain couples TRBV5-6 to TRBJ2-3; D not resolved. This CDR3 comprises 13 residues. V was clipped by 4 bases and J by 1 base, with 7 bases between them. Germline CDR1 SGHDT, CDR2 YYEEEE. The CDR3 coding sequence is TGTGCCAGCAGCCCGGCGGGCACAGATACGCAGTATTTT. Residues: CASSPAGTDTQYF.

The chain recombines TRBV2 with TRBJ2-3; 11 bases agree with TRBD2. With V trimmed by 6 bases and J by 0 bases, 5 bases remained unmatched. There are 16 residues in the CDR3. The V gene's germline CDR1 is SNHLY and CDR2 FYNNEI. In DNA, the CDR3 is TGTGCCAGCAGCCTACTAGCGGGGGTTAGCACAGATACGCAGTATTTT. Translating it yields CASSLLAGVSTDTQYF. Based on the CDR3 plus reference TRBV2 and TRBJ2-3, the full variable domain is EPEVTQTPSHQVTQMGQEVILRCVPISNHLYFYWYRQILGQKVEFLVSFYNNEISEKSEIFDDQFSVERPDGSNFTLKIRSTKLEDSAMYFCASSLLAGVSTDTQYFGPGTRLTVL.

This sequence joins TRBV6-1 and TRBJ2-7; D is possibly TRBD1 (6 bases). Germline-derived CDR1 and CDR2 are MNHNS and SASEGT. Trimming cost V 2 bases and J 2 bases, with 10 bases left between them. The CDR3 spans 14 residues. The CDR3 nucleotides are TGTGCCAGCAGTGAAAACAGGGCCGCCTACGAGCAGTACTTC. Its translation: CASSENRAAYEQYF.

The chain combines TRBV19 with TRBJ1-1; tentative D call: TRBD1 (6 bases). From germline, CDR1 is LNHDA and CDR2 SQIVND (reference sequence). The CDR3 sequence is 14 residues long. With 3 bases removed from V and 4 bases from J, the gap between germline ends came to 12 bases. The CDR3 nucleotides are TGTGCCAGTAGTATGACGGGGGGCATCACTGAAGCTTTCTTT. Amino acids: CASSMTGGITEAFF.

The rearrangement joins TRBV18 to TRBJ2-2; D is unresolved. The CDR3 has 15 amino acids. The germline gives CDR1 KGHSH, CDR2 LQKENI. V was pared by 2 bases and J by 0 bases, with 7 bases between. In DNA form, the CDR3 reads TGTGCCAGCTCACCATTGCAGGCGAACACCGGGGAGCTGTTTTTT. Amino acids: CASSPLQANTGELFF.

The gene calls are TRBV19 and TRBJ2-1; 14 nucleotides line up with TRBD2. CDR3 size: 14 residues. V was pared by 8 bases and J by 6 bases, with 3 bases of the junction left unmatched. Germline values: CDR1 LNHDA, CDR2 SQIVND (reference sequence). The CDR3 here is CASGTSGSGNEQFF. The CDR3 coding sequence is TGTGCCAGTGGGACTAGCGGGAGCGGCAATGAGCAGTTCTTC.

For this clone: Other DNA sequences in this specimen translate into the identical CDR3. The CDR3 DNA follows: TGTGCCAGCAGTGATAGCTACGAGCAGTACTTC. This sequence encodes CASSDSYEQYF. The genes are TRBV25-1 and TRBJ2-7; no clear D gene. This CDR3 has 11 residues. Germline V gene lookup returns CDR1 MGHDK and CDR2 SYGVNS. Deletions cut 3 bases from V and 3 bases from J, with 3 bases between.

The chain uses TRBV7-3 and TRBJ2-7, with 10 bases lining up with TRBD1. The J segment lost 6 bases and the V segment lost 5 bases, leaving 4 bases of the junction unmatched. Germline CDR1 reads SGHTA; CDR2 reads FQGTGA. The CDR3 covers 13 residues. The CDR3 DNA follows: TGTGCCAGCAGCCTCGACAGGGGGCTCGAGCAGTACTTC. Translating it yields CASSLDRGLEQYF.

The chain joins TRBV19 to TRBJ1-5; D unresolved. The V gene's germline CDR1 is LNHDA and CDR2 SQIVND (reference sequence). There are 13 residues in the CDR3. V gave up 3 bases and J gave up 4 bases, with 7 bases separating them. For the CDR3, the DNA is TGTGCCAGTAGTATTTTTCCGAATCAGCCCCAGCATTTT. Protein product: CASSIFPNQPQHF.

This clone has a handful of counts. V is TRBV7-2 and J is TRBJ2-7; 8 bases align to TRBD1. V was clipped by 1 base and J by 6 bases; unmatched bases: 11. The CDR3 extends over 16 amino acids. Germline CDR1 is SGHTA and CDR2 is FQGNSA. As DNA, the CDR3 is TGTGCCAGCAGCTTAGTCGGTCAGGGGGCGGGTGCCGAGCAGTACTTC. It specifies CASSLVGQGAGAEQYF.

This chain connects TRBV7-9 to TRBJ2-7; TRBD1 aligns across 10 bases. The V segment lost 5 bases and the J segment 6 bases; nucleotides outside the gene matches: 10. Germline loops: CDR1 SEHNR, CDR2 FQNEAQ (reference sequence). This CDR3 contains 15 residues. As DNA, the CDR3 is TGTGCCAGCAGCCCCAGGGGACAGGGGTCGTCCGAGCAGTACTTC. Its protein is CASSPRGQGSSEQYF.

This sequence joins TRBV13 and TRBJ1-1, with D unclear. CDR3 length: 16 residues. Germline V gives CDR1 PRHDT, CDR2 FYEKMQ (reference sequence). V was shortened by 2 bases and J by 0 bases, with 13 bases between the two germline ends. The CDR3 DNA follows: TGTGCCAGCAGCTTAAGAGTTGGAGGGCTGAACACTGAAGCTTTCTTT. As protein: CASSLRVGGLNTEAFF.

This chain joins TRBV10-3 and TRBJ1-5; 12 positions agree with TRBD1. V was clipped by 6 bases and J by 7 bases; unmatched bases: 13. The V gene's germline CDR1 is ENHRY and CDR2 SYGVKD. The CDR3 covers 17 residues. This CDR3 is CAIRKKVGQGAGQPQHF. In nucleotides, the CDR3 is TGTGCCATCAGGAAGAAGGTGGGACAGGGGGCAGGCCAGCCCCAGCATTTT.

In its sample, this clone was seen once. The chain carries TRBV30 and TRBJ1-2; D uncertain. Trimming took 5 bases from V and 4 from J, leaving 11 bases between them. Looked up from germline, CDR1 is GTSNPN and CDR2 is SVGIG (reference sequence). The CDR3 length is 12 residues. In nucleotides, the CDR3 is TGTGCCTGGGGGAGGGTGTCCTATGGCTACACCTTC. This translates into CAWGRVSYGYTF.

The gene calls are TRBV6-5 and TRBJ1-2, with TRBD1 matching over 7 bases. The CDR3 runs to 15 residues. The V gene end was trimmed by 6 bases and the J gene end by 8 bases; junction bases not matched to a gene: 15. Germline CDR1 and CDR2: MNHEY and SVGAGI. CDR3 coding DNA: TGTGCCAGCAGCTCTTGGGACAGCCAGCTGGGGGGCTACACCTTC. Its protein is CASSSWDSQLGGYTF.

V and J are TRBV4-3 and TRBJ1-6, with TRBD1 as a possible D gene (5 bases). Germline-derived CDR1 and CDR2 are LGHNA and YSLEER. This CDR3 is 16 amino acids long. Trimming took 0 bases from V and 4 from J, leaving 10 bases between them. CDR3 DNA: TGCGCCAGCAGCCAAGACTCAGACAGATATAATTCACCCCTCCACTTT. Amino acid sequence: CASSQDSDRYNSPLHF.